This TCR beta chain was sequenced for a study of T cells in women clearing cervical HPV infection. The assay was immunoSEQ multiplex PCR, and TCRdb's table has in-frame clones only and misses some. This repertoire includes fewer than 40,000 clones. Comment on this clone: The CDR3 goes on 3 residues after the read ends, and that part is filled in from the germline J gene.

Trimming took off 10 bases at V and 2 bases at J, with 11 bases between the two ends. CDR1 and CDR2 from the germline V gene are KGHSH and LQKENI. The CDR3 consists of 12 residues. The V gene is TRBV18, the J gene TRBJ2-5, with a weak D call TRBD1 (5 bases). Sequences were obtained from blood buffy coat. This sequence originates from a woman aged 18 to 75 with a cervical HPV16 infection that either progressed to CIN3+ or cleared (not recorded which). The CDR3 sequence is CATQGSQETQYF. The sequenced CDR3 bases are TGTGCCACTCAGGGCTCTCAAGAGACC.